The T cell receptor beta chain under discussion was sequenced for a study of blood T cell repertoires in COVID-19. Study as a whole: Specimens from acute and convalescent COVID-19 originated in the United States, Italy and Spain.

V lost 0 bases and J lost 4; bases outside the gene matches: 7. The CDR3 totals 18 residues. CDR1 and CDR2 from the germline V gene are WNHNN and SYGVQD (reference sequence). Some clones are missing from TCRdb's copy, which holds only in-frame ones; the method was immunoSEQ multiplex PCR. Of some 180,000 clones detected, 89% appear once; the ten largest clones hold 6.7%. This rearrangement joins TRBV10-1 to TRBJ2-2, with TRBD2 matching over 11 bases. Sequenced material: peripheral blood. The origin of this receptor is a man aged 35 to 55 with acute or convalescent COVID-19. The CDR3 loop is CASSESRLAGSLTGELFF. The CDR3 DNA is TGCGCCAGCAGTGAGTCAAGACTAGCGGGGTCACTCACCGGGGAGCTGTTTTTT.